Presented here are 25 T cell receptor beta chains from one specimen sequenced in a study of blood T cells in healthy people across ages. Through a sample-barcoded 5' primer and a J-beta primer mix, a second PCR was run for roughly 6 to 11 cycles. A single record per CDR3 protein comes from TCRdb applying MiXCR to the 5' RACE reads. The sample carries about 640,000 distinct CDR3 sequences, 45% to 65% recorded once. Source material: blood. The receptors stem from a man aged 55 to 70 in good health.

V usage is TRBV11-3 and J usage is TRBJ2-5, with D hard to call. Trimming took 3 bases from V and 5 from J, leaving 7 bases between them. The CDR3 consists of 12 residues. From germline, CDR1 is SGHNT and CDR2 YENEEA. The CDR3 protein is CASSFRDETQYF. CDR3 nucleotides: TGTGCCAGCAGCTTTCGCGATGAGACCCAGTACTTC.

This chain connects TRBV6-6 to TRBJ1-2; 11 bases map to TRBD1. CDR1 is MNHNY, CDR2 SVGAGI, per germline (reference sequence). The CDR3 runs to 17 residues. J lost 1 base, V lost 1 base, and 5 bases had no gene match. The chain's CDR3 is CASSYWTGGNINYGYTF. The CDR3 DNA follows: TGTGCCAGCAGTTACTGGACAGGGGGCAATATTAACTATGGCTACACCTTC.

This clonotype showed up just a few times. The chain employs TRBV24-1 and TRBJ2-1; D is possibly TRBD1 or TRBD2 (6 bases each). This CDR3 is built from 16 residues. In germline, CDR1 is KGHDR, CDR2 SFDVKD. The V end lost 9 bases, the J end lost 8 bases, and 25 bases lay between the germline ends. DNA for the CDR3: TGTGCCACCGCTAATTCTGGGTCGGGGGCTAGCGATGAGCAGTTCTTC. Translated: CATANSGSGASDEQFF.

Points on this clonotype: One end of the junction fails to match germline, which may point to a read error. V and J are TRBV5-1 and TRBJ2-1, with TRBD1 identical over 12 bases. The CDR3 runs to 14 residues. CDR1 and CDR2 (germline): SGHRS, YFSETQ. CDR3 sequence (DNA): TGCGCCAGCTCGGGACAGGGGGCCTACGATGAGCAGTTCTTC. Its protein is CASSGQGAYDEQFF.

The rearrangement uses TRBV5-1 and TRBJ1-2, with TRBD1 matching over 7 bases. Losses at the gene ends were 1 base for V and 2 bases for J; bases not matched to a gene: 11. The germline gives CDR1 SGHRS, CDR2 YFSETQ. This CDR3 comprises 17 residues. This CDR3 is CASSLTQGRRHNYGYTF. The DNA of the CDR3 is TGCGCCAGCAGCTTGACACAGGGGCGCCGGCACAACTATGGCTACACCTTC.

The chain recombines TRBV5-1 with TRBJ1-1, with D tentatively TRBD1 (5 bases). The CDR3 is 14 amino acids. V was trimmed by 3 bases and J by 5 bases, leaving 14 bases between them. CDR1 SGHRS and CDR2 YFSETQ come from the germline V gene. This CDR3 reads CASSWGRIGTEAFF. CDR3 coding DNA: TGCGCCAGCAGCTGGGGCCGGATAGGGACTGAAGCTTTCTTT.

The gene calls are TRBV27 and TRBJ2-3, with 9 bases that match TRBD2. The trim removed 3 bases at V and 3 bases at J, leaving 4 bases unmatched. The CDR3 contains 15 residues. CDR1 is MNHEY, CDR2 SMNVEV, per germline (reference sequence). The CDR3 reads CASSFWLAGTDTQYF. As DNA, the CDR3 is TGTGCCAGCAGTTTTTGGCTAGCGGGGACAGATACGCAGTATTTT.

This clonotype was found a few times. The chain is built from TRBV5-6 and TRBJ2-1; no definite D call. This CDR3 is 12 amino acids long. The germline V gene encodes CDR1 SGHDT and CDR2 YYEEEE. V lost 3 bases to trimming and J lost 8 bases, with 9 bases between them. CDR3 region: CASSSLLYEQFF. The DNA for the CDR3 is TGTGCCAGCAGCTCACTTTTATATGAGCAGTTCTTC.

This clonotype was counted only a few times. The J gene is TRBJ2-1, the V gene TRBV29-1; 8 nucleotides match TRBD1. The length of the CDR3 is 14 residues. V gave up 6 bases and J gave up 0 bases; unmatched junction bases: 4. The V gene's germline CDR1 is SQVTM and CDR2 ANQGSEA. The CDR3 DNA reads as TGCAGCGTCTGGACAGGGAGCTCCTACAATGAGCAGTTCTTC. It codes for CSVWTGSSYNEQFF.

This chain joins TRBV28 and TRBJ1-1, with no clear D. V gave up 6 bases and J gave up 11 bases, with 19 bases separating them. CDR3 size: 13 residues. Germline CDR1 and CDR2: MDHEN and SYDVKM. The DNA of the CDR3 is TGTGCCAGCAGCCTAACCACGGCTGATGGTGCTTTCTTT. It encodes CASSLTTADGAFF.

The chain uses TRBV28 and TRBJ1-2, with D unclear. Germline CDR1 MDHEN, CDR2 SYDVKM. V was clipped by 6 bases and J by 7 bases, with 15 bases between them. The CDR3 totals 13 residues. The CDR3 protein is CASSRHWEVGYTF. CDR3 coding DNA: TGTGCCAGCAGCCGCCATTGGGAAGTTGGCTACACCTTC.

V gene TRBV28 combines with J gene TRBJ2-5, with 7 positions matching TRBD1. Germline CDR1 MDHEN, CDR2 SYDVKM. The J segment lost 5 bases and the V segment lost 5 bases, leaving 5 bases of the junction unmatched. The length of the CDR3 is 13 residues. The DNA of the CDR3 is TGTGCCAGCAGTACCGGGACAGTCGAGACCCAGTACTTC. Amino acids: CASSTGTVETQYF.

J is TRBJ2-1 and V is TRBV4-3; possible D gene TRBD2, 5 bases. The CDR3 covers 14 residues. V shed 1 base and J shed 9 bases, with 13 bases lying between them. CDR1 and CDR2 (germline): LGHNA, YSLEER. For the CDR3, the DNA is TGCGCCAGCAGCCAAGTGGCTAGCTCGAGTGAGCAGTTCTTC. Amino acids: CASSQVASSSEQFF.

The rearrangement joins TRBV28 to TRBJ2-4, with D possibly being TRBD1 or TRBD2 (5 bases each). The germline CDR1 and CDR2 sequences are MDHEN and SYDVKM. The CDR3 contains 13 residues. Trimming shortened V by 3 bases and J by 6 bases, and 9 bases separated the two germline ends. The CDR3 loop is CASSLMGRNIQYF. The CDR3 coding sequence is TGTGCCAGCAGTTTGATGGGACGAAACATTCAGTACTTC. Filled out from reference TRBV28 and TRBJ2-4, the complete variable domain reads DVKVTQSSRYLVKRTGEKVFLECVQDMDHENMFWYRQDPGLGLRLIYFSYDVKMKEKGDIPEGYSVSREKKERFSLILESASTNQTSMYLCASSLMGRNIQYFGAGTRLSVL.

In the case of this clonotype: A much bigger clone sits one base away, suggesting this may be a read error. This rearrangement joins TRBV29-1 to TRBJ2-7; D possibly corresponds to TRBD2 (6 bases). Germline V gene sequence: CDR1 SQVTM, CDR2 ANQGSEA. There are 11 residues in the CDR3. The CDR3 here is CSVGTDYEQSF. In nucleotides, the CDR3 is TGCAGCGTTGGGACGGACTACGAGCAGTCCTTC.

The CDR3 DNA sequence: TGCAGCGTCACCGGAACGTCAGGGTATGGCTACACCTTC. Amino acids: CSVTGTSGYGYTF. The gene calls are TRBV29-1 and TRBJ1-2; possibly TRBD1 for D (5 bases). Germline V gene sequence: CDR1 SQVTM, CDR2 ANQGSEA. Trimming pared 6 bases from V and 5 bases from J, leaving 16 bases between. The CDR3 has 13 amino acids.

This clonotype came up many times. The rearrangement links TRBV14 to TRBJ2-4; 14 bases fit TRBD2. The CDR3 is 17 residues long. In germline, CDR1 is SGHDN, CDR2 FVKESK. With 2 bases clipped from V and 8 bases from J, the junction kept 8 bases outside the gene matches. CDR3 sequence reads: CASSQRQTSGGADIQYF. The CDR3 nucleotides read TGTGCCAGCAGCCAAAGGCAGACTAGCGGGGGGGCCGACATTCAGTACTTC.

This clonotype was seen more than once but under ten times. The rearrangement joins TRBV4-1 to TRBJ2-3; the D gene is possibly TRBD2 (6 bases). V was cut by 1 base and J by 0 bases, with 14 bases left in between. This CDR3 contains 17 residues. The V gene's germline CDR1 is MGHRA and CDR2 YSYEKL. In DNA form, the CDR3 reads TGCGCCAGCAGCCAAGCGGAGCGGGCCACAAGCACAGATACGCAGTATTTT. Translation gives CASSQAERATSTDTQYF.

V is TRBV5-1 and J is TRBJ2-5; a possible D gene is TRBD1 (6 bases). The CDR3 has 12 residues. The V end was cut by 3 bases, the J end by 7 bases, with 10 bases between. CDR1 is SGHRS and CDR2 is YFSETQ in the germline V gene. The DNA for the CDR3 is TGCGCCAGCAGCTACAGGGTCGGGACCCAGTACTTC. Its protein is CASSYRVGTQYF.

This chain uses TRBV4-2 with TRBJ2-6; 7 positions agree with TRBD2. Germline CDR1 LGHNA, CDR2 YNFKEQ. There are 19 residues in the CDR3. V shed 2 bases, J shed 0 bases, and the junction held 10 bases outside the gene matches. This CDR3 is CASSQKIRGVISGANVLTF. CDR3 DNA: TGTGCCAGCAGCCAAAAGATCCGGGGGGTTATCTCTGGGGCCAACGTCCTGACTTTC.

The genes are TRBV5-1 and TRBJ2-4; TRBD1 agrees at 7 bases. The CDR3 has 14 amino acids. Germline CDR1 is SGHRS and CDR2 is YFSETQ. The J segment lost 9 bases and the V segment lost 3 bases, leaving 9 bases of the junction unmatched. The CDR3 region is CASSSRQGEGIQYF. The CDR3 bases are TGCGCCAGCAGCTCCCGACAGGGCGAGGGCATTCAGTACTTC.

This clonotype has a handful of counts. CDR3: CASRTDWGGTYNEQFF. CDR3 bases: TGTGCCAGCAGGACAGATTGGGGGGGAACCTACAATGAGCAGTTCTTC. V and J are TRBV27 and TRBJ2-1, with 7 bases identical to TRBD2. The CDR3 consists of 16 residues. Unmatched junction bases numbered 10, after V lost 6 bases and J lost 2 bases. Per germline, CDR1 MNHEY and CDR2 SMNVEV (reference sequence).

This clonotype appeared many times. The chain carries TRBV10-2 and TRBJ2-3; the D gene could be TRBD1 or TRBD2 (6 bases each). Germline V lookup: CDR1 WSHSY, CDR2 SAAADI. V lost 2 bases, J lost 7 bases, and 10 bases lay in between. CDR3 length equals 13 residues. This chain's CDR3 is CASSEGGLNTQYF. CDR3 DNA sequence: TGCGCCAGCAGTGAGGGGGGGCTGAATACGCAGTATTTT.

The chain couples TRBV12-3 or TRBV12-4 to TRBJ1-4; D perhaps matches TRBD1 (6 bases). V was pared by 7 bases and J by 3 bases, with 9 bases between. CDR3 length: 13 residues. This chain's CDR3 is CASTRQANEKLFF. The CDR3 DNA is TGTGCCAGCACCCGACAGGCTAATGAAAAACTGTTTTTT.

The rearrangement links TRBV7-2 to TRBJ2-2; a possible D gene is TRBD1 (5 bases). The V and J ends lost 2 bases and 2 bases respectively, with 9 bases between them. CDR1 and CDR2 from the germline V gene are SGHTA and FQGNSA. The CDR3 covers 15 residues. The CDR3 DNA follows: TGTGCCAGCAGCTTATGGGGCGCTAACACCGGGGAGCTGTTTTTT. It codes for CASSLWGANTGELFF.